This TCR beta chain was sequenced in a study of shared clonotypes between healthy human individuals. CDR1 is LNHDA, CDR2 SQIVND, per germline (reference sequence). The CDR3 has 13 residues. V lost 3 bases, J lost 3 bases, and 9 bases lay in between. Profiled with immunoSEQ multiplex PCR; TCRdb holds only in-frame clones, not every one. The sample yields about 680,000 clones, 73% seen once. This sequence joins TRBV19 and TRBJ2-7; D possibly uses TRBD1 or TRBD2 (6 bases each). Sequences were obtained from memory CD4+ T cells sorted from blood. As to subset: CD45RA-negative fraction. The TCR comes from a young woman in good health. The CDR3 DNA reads TGTGCCAGTAGTATGGAGGGGGACTACGAGCAGTACTTC. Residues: CASSMEGDYEQYF.